This T cell receptor (beta chain) originates from a study of CD8 T cells in Susac syndrome. RNA amounts of 0.5 to 1 ug underwent reverse transcription with random hexamers. Across 54 Vbeta and 13 Jbeta, immunoSEQ multiplex PCR amplified TCR beta CDR3. A single record per CDR3 protein comes from TCRdb applying MiXCR to the immunoSEQ multiplex PCR reads. The profile shows roughly 190,000 distinct CDR3 sequences, approximately 95% of them singletons. A note on this clonotype: Its antigen is not identified.

V lost 6 bases and J lost 11, with 23 bases in between. The CDR3 length is 15 residues. Germline V gene data show CDR1 as MNHNY and CDR2 as SVGAGI (reference sequence). Regarding the study as a whole: The relatively small number of individuals in the TCR sequencing and HLA analysis was acknowledged by the study.

What was sequenced was CD4+ T cells from PBMCs. The gene calls are TRBV6-6 and TRBJ1-5, with D unresolved. The sequence was obtained from a human donor in good health. As DNA, the CDR3 is TGTGCCAGCAGCATCATCCCTGAAGGACGGAGGGCCCAGCATTTT. Translation: CASSIIPEGRRAQHF.